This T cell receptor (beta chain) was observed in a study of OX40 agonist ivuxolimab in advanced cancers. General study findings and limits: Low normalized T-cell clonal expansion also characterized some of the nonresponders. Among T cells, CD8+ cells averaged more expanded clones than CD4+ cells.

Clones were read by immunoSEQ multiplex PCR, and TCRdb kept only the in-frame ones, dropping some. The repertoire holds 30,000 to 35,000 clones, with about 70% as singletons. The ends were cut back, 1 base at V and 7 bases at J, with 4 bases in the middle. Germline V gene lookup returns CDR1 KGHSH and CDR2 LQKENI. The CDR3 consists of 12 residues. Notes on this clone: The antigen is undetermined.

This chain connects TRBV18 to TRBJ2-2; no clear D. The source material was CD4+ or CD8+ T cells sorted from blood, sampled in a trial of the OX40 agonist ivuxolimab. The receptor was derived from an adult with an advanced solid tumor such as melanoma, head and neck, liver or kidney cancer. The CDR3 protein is CASSPQDGELFF. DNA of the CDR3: TGTGCCAGCTCACCACAGGACGGGGAGCTGTTTTTT.